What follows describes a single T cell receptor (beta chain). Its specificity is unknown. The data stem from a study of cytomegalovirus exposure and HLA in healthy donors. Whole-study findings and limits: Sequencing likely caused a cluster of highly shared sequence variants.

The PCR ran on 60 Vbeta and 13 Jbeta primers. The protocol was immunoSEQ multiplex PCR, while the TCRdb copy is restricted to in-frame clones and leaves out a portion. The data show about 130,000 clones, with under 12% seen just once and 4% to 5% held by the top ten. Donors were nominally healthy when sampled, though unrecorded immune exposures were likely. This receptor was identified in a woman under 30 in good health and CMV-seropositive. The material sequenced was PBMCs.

CDR3 in DNA: TGTGCCAGCAGCCCCGGACAGGGTGCCCCACAGCCCCAGCATTTT. This translates into CASSPGQGAPQPQHF. The V gene is TRBV6-1, the J gene TRBJ1-5, with TRBD1 identical over 8 bases. The CDR3 is made up of 15 amino acids. Trimming cost V 6 bases and J 7 bases; bases outside gene matches: 11. Germline CDR1 MNHNS, CDR2 SASEGT.